This T cell receptor beta chain is from a study of identical twins. Whole-study findings and limits: Abundant cord blood beta clonotypes carried fewer insertions; memory repertoires showed none. Models underestimated how often monozygotic twins shared out-of-frame TCR alpha. Out-of-frame beta chain sequences displayed weaker excess sharing between twins.

Unique molecular identifiers were present on the cDNA, and a universal primer site came from template switching. TCRdb called the 5' RACE reads again in MiXCR, with one record for every CDR3 protein. The top ten clones hold approximately 12% of a sample with about 430,000 distinct CDR3 sequences, approximately 17% of them seen once. The J segment lost 6 bases and the V segment lost 5 bases, leaving 6 bases of the junction unmatched. The germline CDR1 and CDR2 sequences are DFQATT and SNEGSKA (reference sequence). The CDR3 totals 13 residues. This clonotype was counted between two and nine times. Its specificity is unknown.

The specimen sequenced was naive T cells sorted from blood. The clonotype was recovered from a man in his fifties in good health. V and J are TRBV20-1 and TRBJ2-1, with 8 bases fitting TRBD1. CDR3 sequence reads: CSAGQGTLNEQFF. The DNA of the CDR3 is TGCAGTGCTGGACAGGGAACACTCAATGAGCAGTTCTTC.